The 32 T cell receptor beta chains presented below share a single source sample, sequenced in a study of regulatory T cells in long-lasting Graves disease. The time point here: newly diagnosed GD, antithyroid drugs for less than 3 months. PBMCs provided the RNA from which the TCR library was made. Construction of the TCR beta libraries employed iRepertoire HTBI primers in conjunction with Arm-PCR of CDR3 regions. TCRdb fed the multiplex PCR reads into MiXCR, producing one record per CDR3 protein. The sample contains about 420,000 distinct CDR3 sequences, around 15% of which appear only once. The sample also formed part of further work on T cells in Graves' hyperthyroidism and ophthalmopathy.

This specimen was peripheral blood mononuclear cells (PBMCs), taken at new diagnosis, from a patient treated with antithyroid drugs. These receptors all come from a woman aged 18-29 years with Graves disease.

Written as DNA, the CDR3 is TGTGCCAGCAAAGACAGATTGATATCACCCCTCCACTTT. This gives the protein CASKDRLISPLHF. The V call is TRBV27, the J call TRBJ1-6, with D possibly TRBD1 on 5 matching bases. The V gene lost 7 bases and the J gene lost 10 bases, with 14 bases spanning the gap. The CDR3 has 13 residues. CDR1 is MNHEY and CDR2 is SMNVEV in the germline V gene (reference sequence).

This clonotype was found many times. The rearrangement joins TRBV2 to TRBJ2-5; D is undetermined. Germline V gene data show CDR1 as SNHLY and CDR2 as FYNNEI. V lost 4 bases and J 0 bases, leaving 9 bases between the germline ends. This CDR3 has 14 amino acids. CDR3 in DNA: TGTGCCAGCAGTGGTCGCGGTTACCAAGAGACCCAGTACTTC. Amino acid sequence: CASSGRGYQETQYF.

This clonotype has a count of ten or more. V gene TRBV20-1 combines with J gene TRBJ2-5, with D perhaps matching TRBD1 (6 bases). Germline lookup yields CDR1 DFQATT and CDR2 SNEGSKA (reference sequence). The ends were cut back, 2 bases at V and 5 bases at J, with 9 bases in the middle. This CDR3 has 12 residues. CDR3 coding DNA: TGCAGTGCTAGAACTCAGGGGGAGACCCAGTACTTC. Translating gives CSARTQGETQYF.

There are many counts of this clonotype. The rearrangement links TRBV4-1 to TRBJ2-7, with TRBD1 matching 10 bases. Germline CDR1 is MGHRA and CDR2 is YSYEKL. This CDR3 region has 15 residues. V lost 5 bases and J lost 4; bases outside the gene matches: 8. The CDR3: CASSSIRDRGYEQYF. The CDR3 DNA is TGCGCCAGCAGCAGCATCCGGGACAGGGGTTACGAGCAGTACTTC.

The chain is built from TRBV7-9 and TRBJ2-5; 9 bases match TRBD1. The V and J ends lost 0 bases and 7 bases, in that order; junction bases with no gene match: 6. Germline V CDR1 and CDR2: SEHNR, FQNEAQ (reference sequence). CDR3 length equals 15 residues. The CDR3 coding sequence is TGTGCCAGCAGCTTAGCCTTGGACAGGGGAGGGACCCAGTACTTC. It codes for CASSLALDRGGTQYF.

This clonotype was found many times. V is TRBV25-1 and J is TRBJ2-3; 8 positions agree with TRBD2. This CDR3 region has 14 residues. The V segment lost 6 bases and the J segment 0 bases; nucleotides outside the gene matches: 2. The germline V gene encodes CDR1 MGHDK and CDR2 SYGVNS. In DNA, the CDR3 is TGTGCCAGCAGCCGACTAGCGAGCACAGATACGCAGTATTTT. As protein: CASSRLASTDTQYF.

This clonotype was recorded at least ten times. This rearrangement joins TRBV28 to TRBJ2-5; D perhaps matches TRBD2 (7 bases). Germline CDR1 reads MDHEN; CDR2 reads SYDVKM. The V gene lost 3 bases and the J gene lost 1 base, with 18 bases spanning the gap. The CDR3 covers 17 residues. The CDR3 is CASSLPEGGGGQETQYF. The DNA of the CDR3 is TGTGCCAGCAGTTTGCCGGAGGGGGGAGGGGGCCAAGAGACCCAGTACTTC.

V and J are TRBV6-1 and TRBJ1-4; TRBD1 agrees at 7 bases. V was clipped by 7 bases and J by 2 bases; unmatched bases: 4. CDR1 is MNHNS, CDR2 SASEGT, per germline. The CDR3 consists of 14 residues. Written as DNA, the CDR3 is TGTGCCAGCACCCTGACAGGGACTAATGAAAAACTGTTTTTT. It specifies CASTLTGTNEKLFF.

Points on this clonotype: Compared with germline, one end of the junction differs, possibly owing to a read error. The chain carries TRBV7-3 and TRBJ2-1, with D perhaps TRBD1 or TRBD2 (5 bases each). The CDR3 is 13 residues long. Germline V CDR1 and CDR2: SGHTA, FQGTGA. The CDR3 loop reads CASSLGTPNEQLF. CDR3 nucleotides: TGTGCCAGCAGCTTAGGGACCCCCAATGAGCAGCTCTTC.

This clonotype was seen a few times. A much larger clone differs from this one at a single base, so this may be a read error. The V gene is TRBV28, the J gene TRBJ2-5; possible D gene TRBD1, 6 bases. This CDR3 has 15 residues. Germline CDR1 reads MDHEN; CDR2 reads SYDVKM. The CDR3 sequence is CTSSLPKGQQETQYF. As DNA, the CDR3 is TGTACCAGCAGTCTGCCTAAAGGACAGCAAGAGACCCAGTACTTC.

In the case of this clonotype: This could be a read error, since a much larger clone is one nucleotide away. CDR3 amino acids: CASSLEGDTEAFF. CDR3 nucleotide sequence: TGTGCCAGCAGCTTAGAGGGGGACACTGAAGCTTTCTTT. The chain has TRBV7-9 and TRBJ1-1, with D perhaps TRBD1 (6 bases). Germline lookup yields CDR1 SEHNR and CDR2 FQNEAQ (reference sequence). Trimming took off 1 base at V and 3 bases at J, with 6 bases between the two ends. This CDR3 is 13 amino acids long.

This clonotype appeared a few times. The CDR3 protein is CAISEVEGLSGNTIYF. DNA of the CDR3: TGTGCCATCAGTGAGGTCGAGGGCCTCTCTGGAAACACCATATATTTT. The chain couples TRBV10-3 to TRBJ1-3; D unclear. This CDR3 is built from 16 residues. V lost 2 bases and J lost 0, with 11 bases in between. CDR1 ENHRY and CDR2 SYGVKD come from the germline V gene.

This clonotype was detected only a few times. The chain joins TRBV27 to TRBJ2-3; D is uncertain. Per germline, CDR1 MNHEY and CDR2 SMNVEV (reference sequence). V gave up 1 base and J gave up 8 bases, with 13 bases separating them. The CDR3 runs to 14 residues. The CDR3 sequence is CASSLLSTSTTQYF. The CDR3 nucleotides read TGTGCCAGCAGTTTATTGTCTACTTCCACTACGCAGTATTTT.

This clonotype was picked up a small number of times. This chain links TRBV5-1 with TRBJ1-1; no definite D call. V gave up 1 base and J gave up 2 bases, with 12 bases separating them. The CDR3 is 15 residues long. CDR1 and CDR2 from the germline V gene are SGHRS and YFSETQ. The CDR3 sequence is CASSLYWQTNTEAFF. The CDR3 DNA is TGCGCCAGCAGCTTGTATTGGCAGACTAACACTGAAGCTTTCTTT.

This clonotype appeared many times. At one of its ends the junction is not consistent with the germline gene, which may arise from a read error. CDR3 coding DNA: TGTGCCAGCAGCTCCGCCGCGGGAGTCGGCACAGATACGCAATATTTT. It translates to CASSSAAGVGTDTQYF. The V and J genes are TRBV7-2 and TRBJ2-3, with 7 bases lining up with TRBD2. The CDR3 length is 16 residues. CDR1 and CDR2 (germline): SGHTA, FQGNSA.

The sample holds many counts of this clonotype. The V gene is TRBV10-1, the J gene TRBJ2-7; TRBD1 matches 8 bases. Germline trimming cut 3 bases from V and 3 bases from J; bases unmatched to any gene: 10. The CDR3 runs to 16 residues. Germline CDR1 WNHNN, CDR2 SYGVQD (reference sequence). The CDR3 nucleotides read TGCGCCAGCAGTGATTTCAACGGACAGGGTGGCTACGAGCAGTACTTC. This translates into CASSDFNGQGGYEQYF.

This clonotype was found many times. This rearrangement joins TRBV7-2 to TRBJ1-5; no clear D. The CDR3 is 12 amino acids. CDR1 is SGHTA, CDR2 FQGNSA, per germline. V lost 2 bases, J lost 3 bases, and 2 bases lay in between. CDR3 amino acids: CASSLTNQPQHF. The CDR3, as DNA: TGTGCCAGCAGCTTAACCAATCAGCCCCAGCATTTT. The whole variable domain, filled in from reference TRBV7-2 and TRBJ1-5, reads GAGVSQSPSNKVTEKGKDVELRCDPISGHTALYWYRQSLGQGLEFLIYFQGNSAPDKSGLPSDRFSAERTGGSVSTLTIQRTQQEDSAVYLCASSLTNQPQHFGDGTRLSIL.

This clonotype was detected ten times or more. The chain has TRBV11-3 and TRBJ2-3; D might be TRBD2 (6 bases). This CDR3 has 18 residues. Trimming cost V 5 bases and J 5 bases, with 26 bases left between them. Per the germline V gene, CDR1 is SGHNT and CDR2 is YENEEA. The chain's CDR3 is CASSQYYDPGRLGDTQYF. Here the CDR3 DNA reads TGTGCCAGCAGCCAATATTATGACCCTGGGAGGTTGGGAGATACGCAGTATTTT.

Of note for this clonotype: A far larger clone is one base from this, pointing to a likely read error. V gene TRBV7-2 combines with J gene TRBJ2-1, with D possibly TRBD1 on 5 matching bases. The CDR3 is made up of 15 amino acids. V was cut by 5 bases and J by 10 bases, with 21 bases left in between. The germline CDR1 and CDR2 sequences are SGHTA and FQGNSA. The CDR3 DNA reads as TGTGCCAGCAGCCCTAGGGGCGGACACTCCTACGAGCAGTTCTTC. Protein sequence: CASSPRGGHSYEQFF.

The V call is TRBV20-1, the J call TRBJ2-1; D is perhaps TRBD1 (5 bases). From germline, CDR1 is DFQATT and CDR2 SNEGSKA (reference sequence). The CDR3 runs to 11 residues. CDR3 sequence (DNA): TGCGCGACAGAATCCTACAATGAGCAGTTCTTC. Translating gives CATESYNEQFF.

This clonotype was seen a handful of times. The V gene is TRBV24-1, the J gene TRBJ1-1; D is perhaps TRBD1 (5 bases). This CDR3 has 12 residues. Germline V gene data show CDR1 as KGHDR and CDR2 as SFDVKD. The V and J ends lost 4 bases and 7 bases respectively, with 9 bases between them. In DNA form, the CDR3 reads TGTGCCACCAGTGACGGGGGGTTTGAAGCTTTCTTT. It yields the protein CATSDGGFEAFF.

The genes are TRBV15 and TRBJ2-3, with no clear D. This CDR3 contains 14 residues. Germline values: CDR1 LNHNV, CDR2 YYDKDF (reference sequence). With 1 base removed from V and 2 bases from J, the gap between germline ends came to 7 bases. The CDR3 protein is CATSRGSFTDTQYF. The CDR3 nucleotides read TGTGCCACCAGCAGAGGATCATTCACAGATACGCAGTATTTT.

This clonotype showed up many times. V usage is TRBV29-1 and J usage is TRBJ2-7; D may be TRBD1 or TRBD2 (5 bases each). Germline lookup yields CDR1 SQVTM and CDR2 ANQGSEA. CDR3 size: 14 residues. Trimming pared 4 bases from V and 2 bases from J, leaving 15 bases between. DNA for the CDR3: TGCAGCGTTGGAACCGGGACGGCTGCCTACGAGCAGTACTTC. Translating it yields CSVGTGTAAYEQYF.

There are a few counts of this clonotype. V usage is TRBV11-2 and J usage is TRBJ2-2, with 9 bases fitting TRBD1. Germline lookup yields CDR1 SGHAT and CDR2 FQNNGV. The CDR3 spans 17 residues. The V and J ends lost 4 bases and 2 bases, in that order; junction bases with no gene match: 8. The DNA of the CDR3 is TGTGCCAGCAGCTGGACCGGGACAGGGCTAAACACCGGGGAGCTGTTTTTT. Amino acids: CASSWTGTGLNTGELFF.

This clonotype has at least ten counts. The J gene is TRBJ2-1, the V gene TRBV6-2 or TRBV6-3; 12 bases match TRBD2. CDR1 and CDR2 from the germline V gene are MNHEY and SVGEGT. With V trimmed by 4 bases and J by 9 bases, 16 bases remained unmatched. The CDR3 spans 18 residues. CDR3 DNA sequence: TGTGCCAGCAGTTCCCCTACACGACTAGCGGGAGTCATGGGTGAGCAGTTCTTC. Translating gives CASSSPTRLAGVMGEQFF.

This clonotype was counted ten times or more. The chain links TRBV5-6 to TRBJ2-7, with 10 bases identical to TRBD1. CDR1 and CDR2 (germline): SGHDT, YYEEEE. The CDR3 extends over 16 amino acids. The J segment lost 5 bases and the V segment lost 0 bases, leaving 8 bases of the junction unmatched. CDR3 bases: TGTGCCAGCAGCTTGGTGGGGACAGGGGTTGGAAACGAGCAGTACTTC. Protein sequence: CASSLVGTGVGNEQYF.

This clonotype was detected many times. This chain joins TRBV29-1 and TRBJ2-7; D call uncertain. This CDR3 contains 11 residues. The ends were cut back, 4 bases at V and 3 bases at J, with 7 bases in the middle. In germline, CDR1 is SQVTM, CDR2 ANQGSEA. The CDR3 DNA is TGCAGCGTTGGGCAAAACTACGAGCAGTACTTC. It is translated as CSVGQNYEQYF.

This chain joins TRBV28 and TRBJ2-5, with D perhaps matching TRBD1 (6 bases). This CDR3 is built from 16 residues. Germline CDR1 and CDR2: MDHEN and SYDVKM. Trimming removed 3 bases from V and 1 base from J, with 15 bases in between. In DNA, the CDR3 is TGTGCCAGCAGTTTGGCCTGGGGGCAGCTCCAAGAGACCCAGTACTTC. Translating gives CASSLAWGQLQETQYF.

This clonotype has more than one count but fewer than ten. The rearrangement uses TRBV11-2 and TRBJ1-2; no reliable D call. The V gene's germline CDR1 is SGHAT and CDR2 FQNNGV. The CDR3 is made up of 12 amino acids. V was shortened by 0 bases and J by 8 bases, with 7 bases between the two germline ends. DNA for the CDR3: TGTGCCAGCAGCTTAGACCAACGGGGCTACACCTTC. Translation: CASSLDQRGYTF.

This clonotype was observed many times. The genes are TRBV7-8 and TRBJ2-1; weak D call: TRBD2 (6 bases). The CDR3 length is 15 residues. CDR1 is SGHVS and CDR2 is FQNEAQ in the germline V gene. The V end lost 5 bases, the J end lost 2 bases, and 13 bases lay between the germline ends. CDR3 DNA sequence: TGTGCCAGCAGCGTGGGGGACTTGACCTACAATGAGCAGTTCTTC. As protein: CASSVGDLTYNEQFF.

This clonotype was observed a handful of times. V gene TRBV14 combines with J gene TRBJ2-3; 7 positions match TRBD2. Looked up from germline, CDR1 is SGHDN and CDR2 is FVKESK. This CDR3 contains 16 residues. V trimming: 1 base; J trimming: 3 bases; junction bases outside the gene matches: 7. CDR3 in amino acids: CASSQGWGTTTDTQYF. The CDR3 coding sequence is TGTGCCAGCAGCCAAGGATGGGGGACTACTACAGATACGCAGTATTTT.

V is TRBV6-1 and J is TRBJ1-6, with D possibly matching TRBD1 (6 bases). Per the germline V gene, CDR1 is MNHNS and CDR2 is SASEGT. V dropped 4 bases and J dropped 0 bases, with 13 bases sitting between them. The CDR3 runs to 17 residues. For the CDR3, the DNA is TGTGCCAGCAGTGTGACAGGCCGGGGCTCCTATAATTCACCCCTCCACTTT. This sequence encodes CASSVTGRGSYNSPLHF.